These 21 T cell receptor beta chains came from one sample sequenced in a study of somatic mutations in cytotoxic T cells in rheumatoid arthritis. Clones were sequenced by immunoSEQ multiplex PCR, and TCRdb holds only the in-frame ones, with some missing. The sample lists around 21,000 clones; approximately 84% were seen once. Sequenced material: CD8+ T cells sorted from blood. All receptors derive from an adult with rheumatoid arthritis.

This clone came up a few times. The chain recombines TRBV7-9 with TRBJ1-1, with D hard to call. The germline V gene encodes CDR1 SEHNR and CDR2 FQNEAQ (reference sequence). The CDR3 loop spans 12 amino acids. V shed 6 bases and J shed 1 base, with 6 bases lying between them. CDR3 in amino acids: CASRDQNTEAFF. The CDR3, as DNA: TGTGCCAGCAGGGATCAGAACACTGAAGCTTTCTTT.

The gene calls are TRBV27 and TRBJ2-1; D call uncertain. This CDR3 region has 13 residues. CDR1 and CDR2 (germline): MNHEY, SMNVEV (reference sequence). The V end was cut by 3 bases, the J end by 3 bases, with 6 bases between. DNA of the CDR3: TGTGCCAGCAGTTTGAAATACTACAATGAGCAGTTCTTC. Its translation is CASSLKYYNEQFF.

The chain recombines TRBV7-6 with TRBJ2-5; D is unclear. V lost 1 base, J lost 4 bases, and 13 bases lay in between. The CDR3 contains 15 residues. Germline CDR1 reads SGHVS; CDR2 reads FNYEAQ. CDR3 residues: CASSLEAVKGETQYF. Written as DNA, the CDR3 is TGTGCCAGCAGCTTAGAGGCAGTTAAGGGAGAGACCCAGTACTTC.

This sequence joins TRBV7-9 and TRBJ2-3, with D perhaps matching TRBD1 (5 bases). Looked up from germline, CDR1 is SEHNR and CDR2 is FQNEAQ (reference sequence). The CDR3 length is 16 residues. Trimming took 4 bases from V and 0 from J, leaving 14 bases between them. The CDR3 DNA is TGTGCCAGCAGCTCGCGTCGACAGCTTAGCACAGATACGCAGTATTTT. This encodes CASSSRRQLSTDTQYF.

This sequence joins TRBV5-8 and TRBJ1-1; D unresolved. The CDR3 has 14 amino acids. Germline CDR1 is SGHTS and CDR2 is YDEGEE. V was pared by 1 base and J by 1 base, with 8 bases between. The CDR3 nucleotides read TGTGCCAGCAGCTTGTACGGGCCGAACACTGAAGCTTTCTTT. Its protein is CASSLYGPNTEAFF.

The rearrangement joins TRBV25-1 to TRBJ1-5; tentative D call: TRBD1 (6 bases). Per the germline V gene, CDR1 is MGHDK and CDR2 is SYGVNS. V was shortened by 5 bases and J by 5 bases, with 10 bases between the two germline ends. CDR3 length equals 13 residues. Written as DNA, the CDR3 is TGTGCCAGCAGTCCCCAGGGGCATCAGCCCCAGCATTTT. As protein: CASSPQGHQPQHF.

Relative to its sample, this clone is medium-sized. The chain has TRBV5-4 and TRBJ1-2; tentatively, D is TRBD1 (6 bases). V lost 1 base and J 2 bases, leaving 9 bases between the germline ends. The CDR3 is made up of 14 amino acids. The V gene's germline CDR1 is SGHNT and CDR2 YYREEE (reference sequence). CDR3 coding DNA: TGTGCCAGCAGCTTGACACAGGGAAACTATGGCTACACCTTC. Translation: CASSLTQGNYGYTF.

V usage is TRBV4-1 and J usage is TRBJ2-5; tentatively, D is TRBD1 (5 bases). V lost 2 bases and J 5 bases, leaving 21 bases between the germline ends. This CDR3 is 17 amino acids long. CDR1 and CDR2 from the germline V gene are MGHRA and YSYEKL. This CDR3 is CASSQLPPGSVTETQYF. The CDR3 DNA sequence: TGCGCCAGCAGCCAATTACCCCCAGGGTCAGTGACGGAGACCCAGTACTTC.

The DNA for the CDR3 is TGTGCCAGTAGTACAGGACAGGGGCCCTACGAGCAGTACTTC. This gives the protein CASSTGQGPYEQYF. The V and J genes are TRBV19 and TRBJ2-7; 9 bases are a match to TRBD1. Germline V gives CDR1 LNHDA, CDR2 SQIVND (reference sequence). The CDR3 consists of 14 residues. The ends lost 4 bases at V and 2 bases at J; junction bases unmatched: 3.

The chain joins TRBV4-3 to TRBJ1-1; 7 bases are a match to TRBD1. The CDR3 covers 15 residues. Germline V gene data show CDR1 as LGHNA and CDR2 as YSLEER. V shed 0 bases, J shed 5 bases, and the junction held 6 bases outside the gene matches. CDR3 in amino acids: CASSQDLQGRTEAFF. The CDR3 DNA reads TGCGCCAGCAGCCAAGATCTACAGGGGAGGACTGAAGCTTTCTTT.

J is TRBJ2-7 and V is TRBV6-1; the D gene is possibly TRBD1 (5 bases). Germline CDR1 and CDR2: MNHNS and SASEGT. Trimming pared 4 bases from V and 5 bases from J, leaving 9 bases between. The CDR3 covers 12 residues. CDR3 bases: TGTGCCAGCAGTGGAAGGGGTGACGAGCAGTACTTC. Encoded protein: CASSGRGDEQYF.

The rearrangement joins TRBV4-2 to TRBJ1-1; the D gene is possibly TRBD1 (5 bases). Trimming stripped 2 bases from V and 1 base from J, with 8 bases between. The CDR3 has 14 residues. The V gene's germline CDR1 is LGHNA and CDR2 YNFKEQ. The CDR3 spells CASSQTGTNTEAFF. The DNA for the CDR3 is TGTGCCAGCAGCCAAACGGGGACGAACACTGAAGCTTTCTTT.

DNA of the CDR3: TGTGCCAGCAGACTGACAGAGACGAACACTGAAGCTTTCTTT. Protein product: CASRLTETNTEAFF. This sequence joins TRBV6-6 and TRBJ1-1; D is possibly TRBD1 (5 bases). CDR1 and CDR2 (germline): MNHNY, SVGAGI (reference sequence). V was shortened by 6 bases and J by 1 base, with 12 bases between the two germline ends. The CDR3 covers 14 residues.

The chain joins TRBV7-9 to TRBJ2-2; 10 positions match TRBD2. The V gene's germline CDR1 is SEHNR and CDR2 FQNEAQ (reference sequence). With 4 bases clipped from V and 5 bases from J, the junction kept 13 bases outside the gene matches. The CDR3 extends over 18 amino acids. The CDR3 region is CASSYPGLAGVRTGELFF. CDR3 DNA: TGTGCCAGCAGCTACCCGGGGCTAGCGGGAGTTCGAACCGGGGAGCTGTTTTTT.

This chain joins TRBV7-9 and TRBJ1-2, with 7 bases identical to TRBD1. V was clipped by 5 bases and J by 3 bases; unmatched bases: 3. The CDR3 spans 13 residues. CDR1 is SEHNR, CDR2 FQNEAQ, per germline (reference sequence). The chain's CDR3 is CASSHDRDYGYTF. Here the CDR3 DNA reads TGTGCCAGCAGCCACGACAGGGACTATGGCTACACCTTC.

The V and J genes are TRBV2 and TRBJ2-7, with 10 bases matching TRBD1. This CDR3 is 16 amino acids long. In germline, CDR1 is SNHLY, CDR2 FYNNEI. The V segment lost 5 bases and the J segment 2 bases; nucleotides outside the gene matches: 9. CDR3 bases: TGTGCCAGCAGTAGAAGAATGACAGGGGGCACCTACGAGCAGTACTTC. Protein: CASSRRMTGGTYEQYF.

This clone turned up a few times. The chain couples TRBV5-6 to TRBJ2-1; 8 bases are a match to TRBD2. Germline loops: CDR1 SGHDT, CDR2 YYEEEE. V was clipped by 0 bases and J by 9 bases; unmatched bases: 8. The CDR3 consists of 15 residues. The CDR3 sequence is CASSLGSGIGIEQFF. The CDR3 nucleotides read TGTGCCAGCAGCTTGGGTAGCGGGATAGGTATTGAGCAGTTCTTC. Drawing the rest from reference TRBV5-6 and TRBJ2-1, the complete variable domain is DAGVTQSPTHLIKTRGQQVTLRCSPKSGHDTVSWYQQALGQGPQFIFQYYEEEERQRGNFPDRFSGHQFPNYSSELNVNALLLGDSALYLCASSLGSGIGIEQFFGPGTRLTVL.

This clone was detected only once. Written as DNA, the CDR3 is TGCGCCAGCAGCCAAGATTTCCGGGTCATTGGGGCCAACGTCCTGACTTTC. This gives the protein CASSQDFRVIGANVLTF. V gene TRBV4-3 combines with J gene TRBJ2-6; D not certain. The CDR3 extends over 17 amino acids. Trimming cost V 0 bases and J 3 bases, with 12 bases left between them. Looked up from germline, CDR1 is LGHNA and CDR2 is YSLEER.

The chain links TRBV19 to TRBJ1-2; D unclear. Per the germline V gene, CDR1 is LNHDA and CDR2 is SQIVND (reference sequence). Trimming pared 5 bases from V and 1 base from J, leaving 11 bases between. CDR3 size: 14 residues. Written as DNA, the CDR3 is TGTGCCAGTAGTCGGCAGCGATTTAACTATGGCTACACCTTC. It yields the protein CASSRQRFNYGYTF.

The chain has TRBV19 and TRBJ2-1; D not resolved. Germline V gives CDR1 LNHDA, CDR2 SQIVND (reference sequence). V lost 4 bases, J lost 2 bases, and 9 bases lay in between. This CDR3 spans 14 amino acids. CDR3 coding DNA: TGTGCCAGTAGTACGGCAGCAGCCTACAATGAGCAGTTCTTC. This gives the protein CASSTAAAYNEQFF.

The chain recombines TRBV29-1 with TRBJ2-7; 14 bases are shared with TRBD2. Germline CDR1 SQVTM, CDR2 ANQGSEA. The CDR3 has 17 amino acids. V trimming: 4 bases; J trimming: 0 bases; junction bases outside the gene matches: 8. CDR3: CSVAPTSGRGDSYEQYF. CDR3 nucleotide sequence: TGCAGCGTTGCTCCGACTAGCGGGAGGGGGGACTCCTACGAGCAGTACTTC.